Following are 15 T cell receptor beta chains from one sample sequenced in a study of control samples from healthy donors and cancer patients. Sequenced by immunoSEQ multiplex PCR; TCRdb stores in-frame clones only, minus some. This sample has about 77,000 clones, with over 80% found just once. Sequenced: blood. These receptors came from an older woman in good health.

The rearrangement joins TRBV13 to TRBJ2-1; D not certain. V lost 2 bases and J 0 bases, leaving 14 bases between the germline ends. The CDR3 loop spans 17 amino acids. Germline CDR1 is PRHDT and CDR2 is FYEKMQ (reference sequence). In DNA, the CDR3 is TGTGCCAGCAGCTTAAAAAGAGTCGCCGGCTCCTACAATGAGCAGTTCTTC. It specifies CASSLKRVAGSYNEQFF.

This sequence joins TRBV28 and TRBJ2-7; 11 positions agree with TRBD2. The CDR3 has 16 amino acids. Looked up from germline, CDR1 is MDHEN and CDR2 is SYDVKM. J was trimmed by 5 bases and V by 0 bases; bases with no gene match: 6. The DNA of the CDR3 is TGTGCCAGCAGTTTATGGCCGACTAGCGGGACACACGAGCAGTACTTC. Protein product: CASSLWPTSGTHEQYF.

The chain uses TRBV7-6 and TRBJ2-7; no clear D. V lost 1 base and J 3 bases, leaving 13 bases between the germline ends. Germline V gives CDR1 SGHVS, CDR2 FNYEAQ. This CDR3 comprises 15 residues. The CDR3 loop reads CASSLEHGGNYEQYF. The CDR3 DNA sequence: TGTGCCAGCAGCTTAGAACACGGCGGAAACTACGAGCAGTACTTC.

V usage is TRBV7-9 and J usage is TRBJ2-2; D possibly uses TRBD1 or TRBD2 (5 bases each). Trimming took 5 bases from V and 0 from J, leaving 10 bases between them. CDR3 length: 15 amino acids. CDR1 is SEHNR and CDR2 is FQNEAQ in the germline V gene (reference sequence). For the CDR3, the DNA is TGTGCCAGCAGCCTGGGGCGGGCGAACACCGGGGAGCTGTTTTTT. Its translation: CASSLGRANTGELFF.

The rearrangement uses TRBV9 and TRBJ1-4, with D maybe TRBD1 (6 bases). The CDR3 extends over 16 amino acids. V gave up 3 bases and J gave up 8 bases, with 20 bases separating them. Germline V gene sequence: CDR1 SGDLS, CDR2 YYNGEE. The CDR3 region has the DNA TGTGCCAGCAGCGGCCTGACGTCAGGGGCAGGCGAAAAACTGTTTTTT. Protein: CASSGLTSGAGEKLFF.

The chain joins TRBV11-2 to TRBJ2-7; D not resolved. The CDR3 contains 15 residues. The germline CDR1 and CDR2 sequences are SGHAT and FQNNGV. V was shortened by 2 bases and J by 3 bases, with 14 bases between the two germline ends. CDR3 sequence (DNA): TGTGCCAGCAGCTTAAGTGTGGGCACCAACTACGAGCAGTACTTC. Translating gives CASSLSVGTNYEQYF.

As DNA, the CDR3 is TGTGCCAGCAGCCGCTTAGCGGGAGTTTACAATGAGCAGTTCTTC. It specifies CASSRLAGVYNEQFF. The rearrangement uses TRBV3-1 (or the pseudogene TRBV3-2) and TRBJ2-1; 9 positions agree with TRBD2. The CDR3 loop spans 15 amino acids. From germline, CDR1 is LGHDT and CDR2 YNNKEL (reference sequence). J lost 4 bases, V lost 4 bases, and 5 bases had no gene match.

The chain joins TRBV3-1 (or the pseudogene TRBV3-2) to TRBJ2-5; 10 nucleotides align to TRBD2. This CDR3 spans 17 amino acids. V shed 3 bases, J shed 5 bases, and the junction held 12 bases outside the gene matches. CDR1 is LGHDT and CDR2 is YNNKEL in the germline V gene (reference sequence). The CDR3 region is CASSQTTGTSAPETQYF. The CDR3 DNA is TGTGCCAGCAGCCAGACGACCGGGACTAGCGCACCGGAGACCCAGTACTTC.

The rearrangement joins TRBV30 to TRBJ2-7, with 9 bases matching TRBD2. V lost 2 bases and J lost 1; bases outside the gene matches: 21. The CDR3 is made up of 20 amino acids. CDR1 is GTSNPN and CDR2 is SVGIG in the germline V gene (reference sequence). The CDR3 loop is CAWSPPPIRTSDLGSYEQYF. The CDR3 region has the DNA TGTGCCTGGAGTCCCCCGCCGATTAGGACTAGCGATTTAGGGTCCTACGAGCAGTACTTC.

For the CDR3, the DNA is TGTGCCAGCTGGGGACAGGGGGCCGGCTCCTACAATGAGCAGTTCTTC. Amino acid sequence: CASWGQGAGSYNEQFF. The rearrangement joins TRBV18 to TRBJ2-1, with TRBD1 identical over 12 bases. Germline V gene sequence: CDR1 KGHSH, CDR2 LQKENI. The V segment lost 7 bases and the J segment 0 bases; nucleotides outside the gene matches: 4. The CDR3 contains 16 residues.

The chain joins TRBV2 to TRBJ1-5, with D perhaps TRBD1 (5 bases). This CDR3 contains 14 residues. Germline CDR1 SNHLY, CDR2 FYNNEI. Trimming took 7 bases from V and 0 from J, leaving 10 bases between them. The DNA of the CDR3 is TGTGCCAGCAAGGGACCAACTAGCAATCAGCCCCAGCATTTT. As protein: CASKGPTSNQPQHF. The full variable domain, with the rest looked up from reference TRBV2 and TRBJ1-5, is EPEVTQTPSHQVTQMGQEVILRCVPISNHLYFYWYRQILGQKVEFLVSFYNNEISEKSEIFDDQFSVERPDGSNFTLKIRSTKLEDSAMYFCASKGPTSNQPQHFGDGTRLSIL.

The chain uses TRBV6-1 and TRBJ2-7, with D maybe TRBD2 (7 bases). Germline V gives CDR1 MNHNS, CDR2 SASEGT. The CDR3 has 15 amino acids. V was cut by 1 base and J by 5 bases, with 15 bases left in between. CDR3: CASSEGFLGGHEQYF. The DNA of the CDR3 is TGTGCCAGCAGTGAAGGGTTCCTGGGGGGGCACGAGCAGTACTTC.

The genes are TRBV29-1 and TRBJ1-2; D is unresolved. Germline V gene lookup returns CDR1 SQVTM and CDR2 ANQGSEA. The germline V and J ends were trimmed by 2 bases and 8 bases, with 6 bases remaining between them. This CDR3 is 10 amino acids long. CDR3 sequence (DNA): TGCAGCGTTGAATCAAACGGCTACACCTTC. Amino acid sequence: CSVESNGYTF.

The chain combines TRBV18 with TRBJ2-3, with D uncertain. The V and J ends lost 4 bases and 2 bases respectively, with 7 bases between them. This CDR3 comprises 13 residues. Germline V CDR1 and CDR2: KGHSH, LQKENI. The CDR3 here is CASSLTITDTQYF. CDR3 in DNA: TGTGCCAGCTCACTCACTATCACAGATACGCAGTATTTT.

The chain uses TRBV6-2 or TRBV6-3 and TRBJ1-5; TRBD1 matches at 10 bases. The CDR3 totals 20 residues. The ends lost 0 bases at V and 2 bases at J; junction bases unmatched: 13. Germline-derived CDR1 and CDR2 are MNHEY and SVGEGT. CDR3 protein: CASSYSAETGGVRGNQPQHF. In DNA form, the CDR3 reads TGTGCCAGCAGTTACTCTGCCGAGACAGGGGGCGTTAGGGGCAATCAGCCCCAGCATTTT.